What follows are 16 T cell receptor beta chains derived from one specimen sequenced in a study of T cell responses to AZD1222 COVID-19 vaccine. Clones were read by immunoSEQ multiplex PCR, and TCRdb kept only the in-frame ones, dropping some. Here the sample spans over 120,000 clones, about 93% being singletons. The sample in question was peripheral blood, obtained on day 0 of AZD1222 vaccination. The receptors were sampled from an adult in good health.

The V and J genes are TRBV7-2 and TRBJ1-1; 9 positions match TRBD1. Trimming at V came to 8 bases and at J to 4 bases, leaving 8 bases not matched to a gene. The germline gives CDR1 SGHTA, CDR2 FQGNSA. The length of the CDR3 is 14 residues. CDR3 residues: CASRTPGQGTEAFF. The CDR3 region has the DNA TGTGCCAGCCGTACCCCGGGACAGGGCACTGAAGCTTTCTTT.

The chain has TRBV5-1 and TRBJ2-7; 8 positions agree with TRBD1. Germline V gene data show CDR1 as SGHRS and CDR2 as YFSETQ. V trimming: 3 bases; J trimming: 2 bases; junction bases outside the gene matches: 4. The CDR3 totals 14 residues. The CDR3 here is CASSSTGQAYEQYF. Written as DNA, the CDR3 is TGCGCCAGCAGCTCGACGGGACAGGCCTACGAGCAGTACTTC.

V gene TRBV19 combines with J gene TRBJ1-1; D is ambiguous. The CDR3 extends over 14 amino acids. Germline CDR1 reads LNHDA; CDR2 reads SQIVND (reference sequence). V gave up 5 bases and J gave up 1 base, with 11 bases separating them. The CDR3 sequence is CASSLAPANTEAFF. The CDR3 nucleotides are TGTGCCAGTAGTTTAGCGCCAGCGAACACTGAAGCTTTCTTT.

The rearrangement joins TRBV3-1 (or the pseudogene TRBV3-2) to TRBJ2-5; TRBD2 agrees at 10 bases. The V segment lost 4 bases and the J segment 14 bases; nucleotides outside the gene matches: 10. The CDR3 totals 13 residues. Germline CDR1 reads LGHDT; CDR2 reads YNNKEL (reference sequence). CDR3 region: CASSPASGGALYF. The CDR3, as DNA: TGTGCCAGCAGCCCTGCTAGCGGGGGTGCCCTATACTTC.

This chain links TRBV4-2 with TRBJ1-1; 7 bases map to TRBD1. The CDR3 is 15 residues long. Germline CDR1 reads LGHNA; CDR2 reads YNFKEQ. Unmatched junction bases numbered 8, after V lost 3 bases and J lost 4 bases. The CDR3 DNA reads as TGTGCCAGCAGCCAGCCTACAGGGGTGGGCACTGAAGCTTTCTTT. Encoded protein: CASSQPTGVGTEAFF.

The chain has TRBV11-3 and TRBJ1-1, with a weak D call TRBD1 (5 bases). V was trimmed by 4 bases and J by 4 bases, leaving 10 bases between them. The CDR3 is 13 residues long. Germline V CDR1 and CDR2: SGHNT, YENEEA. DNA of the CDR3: TGTGCCAGCAGCTCGCGGGGACTCACTGAAGCTTTCTTT. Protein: CASSSRGLTEAFF.

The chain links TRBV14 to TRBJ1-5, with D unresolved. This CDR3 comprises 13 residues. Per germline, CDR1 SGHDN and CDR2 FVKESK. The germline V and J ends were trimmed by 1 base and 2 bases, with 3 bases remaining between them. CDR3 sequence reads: CASSQVGNQPQHF. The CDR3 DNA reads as TGTGCCAGCAGCCAAGTAGGCAATCAGCCCCAGCATTTT.

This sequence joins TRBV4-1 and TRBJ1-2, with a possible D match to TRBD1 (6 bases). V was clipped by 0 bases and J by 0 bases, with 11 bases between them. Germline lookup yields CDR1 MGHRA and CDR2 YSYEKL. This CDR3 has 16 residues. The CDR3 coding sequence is TGCGCCAGCAGCCAAGAAAACGGACAGACTAACTATGGCTACACCTTC. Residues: CASSQENGQTNYGYTF.

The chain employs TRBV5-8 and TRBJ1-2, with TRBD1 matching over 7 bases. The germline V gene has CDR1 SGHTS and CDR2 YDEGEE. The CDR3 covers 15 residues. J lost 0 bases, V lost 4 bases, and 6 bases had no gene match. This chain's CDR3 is CASSDGTEANYGYTF. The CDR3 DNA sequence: TGTGCCAGCAGCGACGGGACAGAAGCTAACTATGGCTACACCTTC.

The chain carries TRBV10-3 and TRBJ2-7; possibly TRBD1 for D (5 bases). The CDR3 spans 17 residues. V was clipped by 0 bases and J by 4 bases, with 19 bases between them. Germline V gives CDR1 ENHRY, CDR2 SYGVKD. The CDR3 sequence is CAISESGETRAPYEQYF. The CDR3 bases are TGTGCCATCAGTGAGTCAGGGGAAACTCGAGCCCCTTACGAGCAGTACTTC.

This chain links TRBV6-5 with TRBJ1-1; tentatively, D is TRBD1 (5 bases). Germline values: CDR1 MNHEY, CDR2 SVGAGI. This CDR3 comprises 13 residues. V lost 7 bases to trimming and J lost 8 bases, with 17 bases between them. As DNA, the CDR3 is TGTGCCAGCAACAGCAGGGAGATTCGGGAAGCTTTCTTT. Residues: CASNSREIREAFF.

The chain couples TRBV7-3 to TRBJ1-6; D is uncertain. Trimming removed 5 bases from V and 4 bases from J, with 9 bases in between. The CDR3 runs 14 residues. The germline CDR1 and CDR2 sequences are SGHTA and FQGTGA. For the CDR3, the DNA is TGTGCCAGCAGCCCAACCCCTTATAATTCACCCCTCCACTTT. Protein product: CASSPTPYNSPLHF. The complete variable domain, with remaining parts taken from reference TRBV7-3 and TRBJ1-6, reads GAGVSQTPSNKVTEKGKYVELRCDPISGHTALYWYRQSLGQGPEFLIYFQGTGAADDSGLPNDRFFAVRPEGSVSTLKIQRTERGDSAVYLCASSPTPYNSPLHFGNGTRLTVT.

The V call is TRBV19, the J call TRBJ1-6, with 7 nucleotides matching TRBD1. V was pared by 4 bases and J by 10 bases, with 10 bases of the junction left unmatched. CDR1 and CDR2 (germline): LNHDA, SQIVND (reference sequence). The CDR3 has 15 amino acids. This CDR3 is CASSTSTGSGSPLHF. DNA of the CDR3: TGTGCCAGTAGTACCTCGACAGGGTCGGGGTCACCCCTCCACTTT.

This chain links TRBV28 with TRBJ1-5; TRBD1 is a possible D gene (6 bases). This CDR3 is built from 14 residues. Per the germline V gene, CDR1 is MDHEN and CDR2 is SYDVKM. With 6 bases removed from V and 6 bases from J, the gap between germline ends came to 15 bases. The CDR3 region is CASRFTGLGQPQHF. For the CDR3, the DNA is TGTGCCAGCAGATTTACAGGGCTGGGTCAGCCCCAGCATTTT. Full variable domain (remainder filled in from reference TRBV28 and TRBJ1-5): DVKVTQSSRYLVKRTGEKVFLECVQDMDHENMFWYRQDPGLGLRLIYFSYDVKMKEKGDIPEGYSVSREKKERFSLILESASTNQTSMYLCASRFTGLGQPQHFGDGTRLSIL.

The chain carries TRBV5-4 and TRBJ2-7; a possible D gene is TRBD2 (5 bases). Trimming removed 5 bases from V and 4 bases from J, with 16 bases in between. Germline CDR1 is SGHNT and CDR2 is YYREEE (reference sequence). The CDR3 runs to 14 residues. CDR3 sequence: CASSDGSGSYEQYF. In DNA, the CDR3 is TGTGCCAGCAGTGATGGATCGGGGAGTTACGAGCAGTACTTC.

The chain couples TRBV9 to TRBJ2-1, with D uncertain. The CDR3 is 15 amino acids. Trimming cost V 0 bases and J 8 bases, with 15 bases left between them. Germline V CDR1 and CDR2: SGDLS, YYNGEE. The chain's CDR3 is CASSVGGRIVHEQFF. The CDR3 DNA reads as TGTGCCAGCAGCGTAGGTGGAAGGATAGTCCATGAGCAGTTCTTC.